This T cell receptor beta chain was documented in a study of blood T cell repertoires in COVID-19. For the study at large: Acute-phase and convalescent COVID-19 samples originated in the United States, Italy and Spain. PBMCs, B-cell-depleted T cells, or T cells provided the cDNA or gDNA that made up the material.

Authors' analysis steps: Amplification from reference gene primers served as the basis for estimated nucleated cell counts. Sequenced by immunoSEQ multiplex PCR; TCRdb stores in-frame clones only, minus some. V and J calls and clone size come straight from that table; D and trimming were deduced from the DNA. The sample has roughly 50,000 clones; 65% to 90% are singletons. Patients of the Seattle cohort, enrolled during active infection, were followed longitudinally. Trimming removed 3 bases from V and 4 bases from J, with 9 bases in between. The CDR3 length is 13 residues. This sequence joins TRBV12-3 or TRBV12-4 and TRBJ1-1; no firm D call. The sample comprised peripheral blood. This TCR was sampled from a woman of 80 years or more with COVID-19, enrolled during active disease. The CDR3 sequence: CASSFMEGTEAFF. The CDR3 DNA is TGTGCCAGCAGTTTCATGGAGGGCACTGAAGCTTTCTTT.